The 29 T cell receptor beta chains given below trace back to one sample, sequenced in a study of T cell clonotyping in hematopoietic cell transplantation. Sequenced by immunoSEQ multiplex PCR; TCRdb stores in-frame clones only, minus some. The sample lists around 27,000 clones, about 70% occurring once. Time point noted: recipient sample about 28 days before transplant, after cytoreduction. Sample: peripheral blood mononuclear cells, taken before stem cell transplant. All receptors derive from a man between 50 and 59 years old with myelodysplastic syndrome. Some clones in this sample may be carry-over from other donors' samples.

The chain employs TRBV30 and TRBJ2-5; 12 bases agree with TRBD1. Trimming cost V 3 bases and J 6 bases; bases outside gene matches: 8. The germline gives CDR1 GTSNPN, CDR2 SVGIG (reference sequence). CDR3 size: 15 residues. CDR3 residues: CAWSLGTGGDKTQYF. CDR3 nucleotides: TGTGCCTGGAGCCTAGGGACAGGGGGCGATAAGACCCAGTACTTC.

The rearrangement uses TRBV28 and TRBJ1-6; 7 nucleotides match TRBD1. The CDR3 length is 16 residues. The J segment lost 3 bases and the V segment lost 7 bases, leaving 9 bases of the junction unmatched. CDR1 and CDR2 (germline): MDHEN, SYDVKM. The CDR3 region is CASTLGGGFYNSPLHF. The CDR3 DNA sequence: TGTGCCAGCACCTTGGGAGGGGGCTTCTATAATTCACCCCTCCACTTT.

The chain joins TRBV5-6 to TRBJ2-7; D unresolved. This CDR3 spans 12 amino acids. Trimming pared 1 base from V and 6 bases from J, leaving 8 bases between. CDR1 is SGHDT and CDR2 is YYEEEE in the germline V gene. In DNA form, the CDR3 reads TGTGCCAGCAGCTTGATCGGGTCCGAGCAGTACTTC. Its translation: CASSLIGSEQYF.

This chain uses TRBV9 with TRBJ1-2, with 7 bases matching TRBD1. The CDR3 is made up of 14 amino acids. With 0 bases clipped from V and 8 bases from J, the junction kept 7 bases outside the gene matches. In germline, CDR1 is SGDLS, CDR2 YYNGEE. CDR3 region: CASSVEVGGFGYTF. The CDR3 region has the DNA TGTGCCAGCAGCGTAGAGGTAGGGGGCTTCGGCTACACCTTC.

J is TRBJ2-7 and V is TRBV5-1; 8 bases agree with TRBD1. CDR1 is SGHRS, CDR2 YFSETQ, per germline. V shed 5 bases, J shed 2 bases, and the junction held 9 bases outside the gene matches. There are 15 residues in the CDR3. The CDR3 spells CASSIGTGGTYEQYF. CDR3 sequence (DNA): TGCGCCAGCAGTATCGGGACAGGCGGTACCTACGAGCAGTACTTC. The whole variable domain, filled in from reference TRBV5-1 and TRBJ2-7, reads KAGVTQTPRYLIKTRGQQVTLSCSPISGHRSVSWYQQTPGQGLQFLFEYFSETQRNKGNFPGRFSGRQFSNSRSEMNVSTLELGDSALYLCASSIGTGGTYEQYFGPGTRLTVT.

This clone came up a few times. The gene calls are TRBV19 and TRBJ1-5; 7 bases line up with TRBD1. The trim removed 4 bases at V and 9 bases at J, leaving 6 bases unmatched. CDR1 is LNHDA, CDR2 SQIVND, per germline (reference sequence). This CDR3 comprises 13 residues. The CDR3, as DNA: TGTGCCAGTAGTAAGACAGGGAGTAGGCCCCAGCATTTT. Amino acid sequence: CASSKTGSRPQHF.

About this clone: Other DNA sequences in this specimen translate into the identical CDR3. The rearrangement joins TRBV5-6 to TRBJ1-1; D is unresolved. V lost 0 bases and J 1 base, leaving 4 bases between the germline ends. Germline V CDR1 and CDR2: SGHDT, YYEEEE. The CDR3 is 13 residues long. In DNA form, the CDR3 reads TGTGCCAGCAGCTTGGCAGGGAACACTGAAGCTTTCTTT. It yields the protein CASSLAGNTEAFF.

This clone was detected only once. The chain is built from TRBV29-1 and TRBJ2-5; D is possibly TRBD1 or TRBD2 (5 bases each). Trimming removed 6 bases at V and 2 bases at J, with 13 bases between. The CDR3 is 13 residues long. The germline CDR1 and CDR2 sequences are SQVTM and ANQGSEA. Here the CDR3 DNA reads TGCAGCGTGGGGGTGTCGTTACAAGAGACCCAGTACTTC. Its protein is CSVGVSLQETQYF.

The chain couples TRBV5-1 to TRBJ1-1; TRBD1 matches at 7 bases. J lost 2 bases, V lost 4 bases, and 5 bases had no gene match. In germline, CDR1 is SGHRS, CDR2 YFSETQ. CDR3 length equals 14 residues. CDR3 loop: CASSDRGQNTEAFF. CDR3 coding DNA: TGCGCCAGCAGCGATAGGGGGCAAAACACTGAAGCTTTCTTT. Together with reference TRBV5-1 and TRBJ1-1, the CDR3 gives the full variable domain: KAGVTQTPRYLIKTRGQQVTLSCSPISGHRSVSWYQQTPGQGLQFLFEYFSETQRNKGNFPGRFSGRQFSNSRSEMNVSTLELGDSALYLCASSDRGQNTEAFFGQGTRLTVV.

J is TRBJ2-1 and V is TRBV20-1; no definite D call. Germline values: CDR1 DFQATT, CDR2 SNEGSKA (reference sequence). The CDR3 totals 10 residues. V lost 6 bases, J lost 10 bases, and 10 bases lay in between. The CDR3 DNA sequence: TGCAGTGCCTCCCGCGTGGAGCAGTTCTTC. Encoded protein: CSASRVEQFF.

The rearrangement links TRBV29-1 to TRBJ1-1, with 9 bases matching TRBD1. The CDR3 totals 11 residues. Germline values: CDR1 SQVTM, CDR2 ANQGSEA. The ends lost 7 bases at V and 6 bases at J; junction bases unmatched: 3. CDR3 coding DNA: TGCAGCGGCACAGGGGGCTCTGAAGCTTTCTTT. Its protein product is CSGTGGSEAFF.

The V and J genes are TRBV29-1 and TRBJ1-2, with D unresolved. The CDR3 covers 11 residues. Germline V gene lookup returns CDR1 SQVTM and CDR2 ANQGSEA. The germline V and J ends were trimmed by 7 bases and 8 bases, with 14 bases remaining between them. CDR3 sequence (DNA): TGCAGCGCCCAAGTCTGGGAGGGCTACACCTTC. This translates into CSAQVWEGYTF.

In this sample, this clone turned up once. The CDR3 DNA sequence: TGCGCCAGCAGCCAAGTACAGTTGGGTGAGCAGTTCTTC. Protein sequence: CASSQVQLGEQFF. This chain joins TRBV4-3 and TRBJ2-1; no definite D call. Trimming removed 1 base at V and 9 bases at J, with 10 bases between. Germline loops: CDR1 LGHNA, CDR2 YSLEER. The CDR3 is 13 amino acids.

This clone came up a few times. This sequence joins TRBV7-9 and TRBJ1-6, with 7 positions matching TRBD1. Trimming took 5 bases from V and 7 from J; bases not matched to a gene: 5. Germline V gene sequence: CDR1 SEHNR, CDR2 FQNEAQ (reference sequence). The CDR3 covers 14 residues. CDR3 region: CASSTQGGNSPLHF. The CDR3, as DNA: TGTGCCAGCAGCACCCAGGGGGGGAATTCACCCCTCCACTTT.

V and J are TRBV6-1 and TRBJ1-5; possible D gene TRBD1, 6 bases. The CDR3 spans 13 residues. Trimming took 6 bases from V and 7 from J, leaving 13 bases between them. Germline V gene lookup returns CDR1 MNHNS and CDR2 SASEGT. DNA for the CDR3: TGTGCCAGCAGCCACAGGGTTGAACAGCCCCAGCATTTT. This encodes CASSHRVEQPQHF.

The chain carries TRBV30 and TRBJ2-1; 13 bases agree with TRBD2. Germline CDR1 GTSNPN, CDR2 SVGIG (reference sequence). CDR3 size: 13 residues. V shed 7 bases, J shed 7 bases, and the junction held 4 bases outside the gene matches. CDR3 DNA: TGTGCCTCCGGGACTAGCGGGGCGAATGAGCAGTTCTTC. This gives the protein CASGTSGANEQFF.

V is TRBV19 and J is TRBJ2-2; no firm D call. CDR1 LNHDA and CDR2 SQIVND come from the germline V gene (reference sequence). The CDR3 loop spans 14 amino acids. Trimming removed 3 bases from V and 1 base from J, with 6 bases in between. CDR3 region: CASSILGNTGELFF. The CDR3 coding sequence is TGTGCCAGTAGTATCCTGGGGAACACCGGGGAGCTGTTTTTT.

This chain links TRBV28 with TRBJ2-7, with 10 bases aligning to TRBD2. From germline, CDR1 is MDHEN and CDR2 SYDVKM. V trimming: 8 bases; J trimming: 3 bases; junction bases outside the gene matches: 10. This CDR3 comprises 15 residues. The CDR3 loop is CASESSGTSDYEQYF. The CDR3 nucleotides are TGTGCCAGCGAATCATCCGGGACTAGCGACTACGAGCAGTACTTC.

This clone was observed a single time. The chain joins TRBV30 to TRBJ1-2; D remains ambiguous. The CDR3 covers 13 residues. CDR1 is GTSNPN and CDR2 is SVGIG in the germline V gene (reference sequence). With 5 bases removed from V and 0 bases from J, the gap between germline ends came to 10 bases. The CDR3 DNA sequence: TGTGCCTGGGGATATCCATCTAACTATGGCTACACCTTC. Protein product: CAWGYPSNYGYTF.

V and J are TRBV6-5 and TRBJ1-2; the D gene is possibly TRBD1 (5 bases). This CDR3 region has 15 residues. In germline, CDR1 is MNHEY, CDR2 SVGAGI. The V gene lost 5 bases and the J gene lost 2 bases, with 15 bases spanning the gap. CDR3 sequence: CASSGRGPFNYGYTF. The CDR3 DNA reads as TGTGCCAGCAGTGGACGGGGACCGTTCAACTATGGCTACACCTTC.

V gene TRBV29-1 combines with J gene TRBJ1-1, with TRBD1 as a possible D gene (5 bases). Germline CDR1 and CDR2: SQVTM and ANQGSEA. Trimming took off 6 bases at V and 7 bases at J, with 12 bases between the two ends. This CDR3 is 11 amino acids long. This chain's CDR3 is CSVGRIHEAFF. The CDR3 nucleotides read TGCAGCGTGGGACGTATACATGAAGCTTTCTTT.

The genes are TRBV28 and TRBJ2-7; D unresolved. Germline V gene lookup returns CDR1 MDHEN and CDR2 SYDVKM. There are 12 residues in the CDR3. V shed 6 bases and J shed 7 bases, with 13 bases lying between them. The CDR3 sequence: CASSRHLGEQYF. The CDR3 DNA follows: TGTGCCAGCAGCCGTCATTTAGGGGAGCAGTACTTC.

The sample holds a few counts of this clone. At one of its ends the junction is not consistent with the germline gene, which may arise from a read error. This chain joins TRBV30 and TRBJ2-1; no definite D call. There are 10 residues in the CDR3. Germline V CDR1 and CDR2: GTSNPN, SVGIG (reference sequence). The CDR3 DNA reads as TGTACCTGGAGTGCCCATGAGCAGTTCTTC. Its translation is CTWSAHEQFF. Variable domain in full (rest from reference TRBV30 and TRBJ2-1): SQTIHQWPATLVQPVGSPLSLECTVEGTSNPNLYWYRQAAGRGLQLLFYSVGIGQISSEVPQNLSASRPQDRQFILSSKKLLLSDSGFYLCTWSAHEQFFGPGTRLTVL.

This chain joins TRBV2 and TRBJ2-1; 9 bases line up with TRBD2. Germline V gives CDR1 SNHLY, CDR2 FYNNEI. CDR3 length: 19 residues. Unmatched junction bases numbered 15, after V lost 3 bases and J lost 3 bases. CDR3 amino acids: CASSDRGTSSLVVYNEQFF. For the CDR3, the DNA is TGTGCCAGCAGTGATAGGGGGACTAGCTCCCTCGTGGTCTACAATGAGCAGTTCTTC.

V gene TRBV6-5 combines with J gene TRBJ2-1; D unresolved. Germline CDR1 is MNHEY and CDR2 is SVGAGI. Trimming took off 2 bases at V and 8 bases at J, with 4 bases between the two ends. The CDR3 spans 11 residues. The CDR3 loop is CASSYGDEQFF. CDR3 DNA sequence: TGTGCCAGCAGTTACGGTGATGAGCAGTTCTTC.

The gene calls are TRBV9 and TRBJ2-2; tentative D call: TRBD2 (5 bases). Between the trimmed V and J ends, which lost 0 bases and 4 bases, there was a span of 10 bases. The CDR3 is made up of 15 amino acids. Germline values: CDR1 SGDLS, CDR2 YYNGEE. CDR3 amino acids: CASSVAVLATGELFF. DNA of the CDR3: TGTGCCAGCAGCGTAGCTGTGCTAGCCACCGGGGAGCTGTTTTTT.

Only a few counts were recorded for this clone. The J gene is TRBJ1-6, the V gene TRBV4-1, with D tentatively TRBD1 (5 bases). Germline V lookup: CDR1 MGHRA, CDR2 YSYEKL. Deletions cut 8 bases from V and 7 bases from J, with 15 bases between. The CDR3 runs 14 residues. CDR3 sequence: CASRSQGPNSPLHF. As DNA, the CDR3 is TGCGCCAGCCGCTCCCAGGGCCCAAATTCACCCCTCCACTTT.

About this clone: Its ends do not fully match the called genes, so a read error is possible. The chain carries TRBV7-2 and TRBJ2-7; TRBD2 is a possible D gene (5 bases). In germline, CDR1 is SGHTA, CDR2 FQGNSA. There are 14 residues in the CDR3. DNA for the CDR3: TGTGCCAGCAGCCCTTGGACTGGCTCCTACGAGCAGTACTTT. Its translation: CASSPWTGSYEQYF.

The V gene is TRBV30, the J gene TRBJ2-7; no firm D call. Trimming left V 0 bases short and J 7 bases short, with 7 bases between. The length of the CDR3 is 11 residues. The germline CDR1 and CDR2 sequences are GTSNPN and SVGIG (reference sequence). The CDR3 loop is CAWSVMGEQYF. In DNA, the CDR3 is TGTGCCTGGAGTGTAATGGGTGAGCAGTACTTC.